This passage covers 8 T cell receptor beta chains from one sample sequenced in a study of T cell repertoires in cytomegalovirus infection (dated 2019 in TCRdb). These receptors have no identified antigens. These reads were obtained on an Illumina HiSeq 1500. In-frame beta chains were kept once TCRdb had trimmed the public reads at Q25 with fastp and called clones with MiXCR. Each entry is one CDR3 protein sequence, shown with its most common DNA and genes. The sample table shows around 130,000 distinct CDR3 sequences, and about 24% are seen once. The top ten clonotypes cover roughly 35% of the sample. The material sequenced was PBMCs, sequenced either directly or after in vitro stimulation (not recorded which). The source of these receptors is a human donor in good health (CMV status not recorded). Some clones in this sample may be carry-over from other donors' samples.

The chain combines TRBV20-1 with TRBJ2-2, with 7 nucleotides matching TRBD1. The CDR3 loop spans 13 amino acids. With V trimmed by 2 bases and J by 8 bases, 5 bases remained unmatched. Germline CDR1 reads DFQATT; CDR2 reads SNEGSKA (reference sequence). The CDR3 bases are TGCAGTGCTAGACCCCCGGACAGGGGGGAGCTGTTTTTT. This codes for CSARPPDRGELFF.

This clonotype was observed at least ten times. The chain couples TRBV6-1 to TRBJ2-3, with D possibly matching TRBD2 (6 bases). With 5 bases removed from V and 4 bases from J, the gap between germline ends came to 22 bases. Per germline, CDR1 MNHNS and CDR2 SASEGT. The CDR3 has 17 residues. This CDR3 reads CASSPRAVGGFADTQYF. CDR3 nucleotides: TGTGCCAGCAGTCCACGGGCGGTGGGGGGTTTTGCAGATACGCAGTATTTT.

The chain recombines TRBV7-2 with TRBJ2-3, with 7 bases that match TRBD2. The germline gives CDR1 SGHTA, CDR2 FQGNSA. The length of the CDR3 is 15 residues. With V trimmed by 8 bases and J by 0 bases, 8 bases remained unmatched. The CDR3 region is CASALARQSTDTQYF. The CDR3 DNA sequence: TGTGCCAGCGCACTAGCGCGCCAGAGCACAGATACGCAGTATTTT.

The gene calls are TRBV24-1 and TRBJ2-7; the D gene is possibly TRBD2 (5 bases). CDR3 length: 15 residues. Trimming left V 2 bases short and J 0 bases short, with 10 bases between. Germline CDR1 is KGHDR and CDR2 is SFDVKD. The CDR3 region has the DNA TGTGCCACCAGTGATTACGGGGTTAGCTCCTACGAGCAGTACGTC. Amino acids: CATSDYGVSSYEQYV.

This clonotype was recorded at least ten times. The chain joins TRBV7-2 to TRBJ2-5; D is tentatively TRBD1 or TRBD2 (5 bases each). V lost 7 bases and J lost 4, with 22 bases in between. The CDR3 is made up of 16 amino acids. Germline V CDR1 and CDR2: SGHTA, FQGNSA. CDR3 sequence reads: CASNTRKWGQGETQYF. CDR3 coding DNA: TGTGCCAGCAACACTAGAAAGTGGGGCCAGGGAGAGACCCAGTACTTC. The variable domain in full, completed from reference TRBV7-2 and TRBJ2-5, reads GAGVSQSPSNKVTEKGKDVELRCDPISGHTALYWYRQSLGQGLEFLIYFQGNSAPDKSGLPSDRFSAERTGGSVSTLTIQRTQQEDSAVYLCASNTRKWGQGETQYFGPGTRLLVL.

The sample holds a few counts of this clonotype. The rearrangement links TRBV20-1 to TRBJ2-5; D uncertain. CDR3 length: 12 amino acids. Germline V CDR1 and CDR2: DFQATT, SNEGSKA (reference sequence). Between the trimmed V and J ends, which lost 2 bases and 0 bases, there was a span of 4 bases. Here the CDR3 reads CSARSYQETQYF. The CDR3 region has the DNA TGCAGTGCTAGATCGTACCAAGAGACCCAGTACTTC.

This clonotype was counted between two and nine times. The chain joins TRBV11-3 to TRBJ2-1; D is ambiguous. The germline gives CDR1 SGHNT, CDR2 YENEEA. Trimming cost V 1 base and J 4 bases, with 8 bases left between them. The CDR3 is 14 amino acids. The CDR3 DNA follows: TGTGCCAGCAGCTTAGGGGGATTATACAATGAGCAGTTCTTC. Translating gives CASSLGGLYNEQFF.

The rearrangement joins TRBV7-6 to TRBJ1-2; a weak D match, TRBD1 (5 bases). V was clipped by 6 bases and J by 4 bases, with 6 bases between them. This CDR3 is built from 11 residues. Germline V lookup: CDR1 SGHVS, CDR2 FNYEAQ. The CDR3 nucleotides read TGTGCCAGCAGTGGGGGCTATGGCTACACCTTC. It is translated as CASSGGYGYTF.